Each of the 29 T cell receptor beta chains below was sequenced from the same sample in a study of cytomegalovirus exposure and HLA in healthy donors. It was with 60 Vbeta and 13 Jbeta primers that the PCR ran. Assay: immunoSEQ multiplex PCR; the TCRdb copy retains only in-frame clones and omits some. The repertoire has about 130,000 clones, approximately 8.7% of them found once; the top ten carry 5% to 7%. Material: PBMCs. The receptors derive from a man aged 35-49 years in good health and CMV-seronegative.

This clone has more than one count but fewer than ten. V and J are TRBV5-6 and TRBJ2-7; D gene ambiguous. This CDR3 contains 15 residues. The germline V gene has CDR1 SGHDT and CDR2 YYEEEE. V lost 2 bases and J lost 0, with 12 bases in between. The CDR3 DNA reads as TGTGCCAGCAGCTTCTTTACGGTGAGCTCCTACGAGCAGTACTTC. The encoded protein is CASSFFTVSSYEQYF.

The table lists this clone with a few counts. The chain joins TRBV5-1 to TRBJ1-1; 7 bases line up with TRBD1. V shed 4 bases and J 7 bases; nucleotides not matched to a gene: 10. CDR3 size: 14 residues. In germline, CDR1 is SGHRS, CDR2 YFSETQ. This CDR3 reads CASSGDRRTNEAFF. CDR3 nucleotides: TGCGCCAGCAGCGGGGACAGACGAACAAATGAAGCTTTCTTT. The variable domain in full, with the rest retrieved from reference TRBV5-1 and TRBJ1-1, is KAGVTQTPRYLIKTRGQQVTLSCSPISGHRSVSWYQQTPGQGLQFLFEYFSETQRNKGNFPGRFSGRQFSNSRSEMNVSTLELGDSALYLCASSGDRRTNEAFFGQGTRLTVV.

This clone was found a few times. V is TRBV5-5 and J is TRBJ1-1, with D tentatively TRBD1 (6 bases). V lost 4 bases and J lost 1, with 11 bases in between. CDR1 and CDR2 (germline): SGHKS, YYEKEE (reference sequence). This CDR3 comprises 14 residues. CDR3 DNA: TGTGCCAGCAGCGGTACACAGGGGAACACTGAAGCTTTCTTT. Its protein product is CASSGTQGNTEAFF.

V usage is TRBV30 and J usage is TRBJ1-1; a weak D match, TRBD1 (5 bases). This CDR3 has 13 amino acids. Germline CDR1 GTSNPN, CDR2 SVGIG (reference sequence). Trimming took off 1 base at V and 1 base at J, with 7 bases between the two ends. CDR3 in amino acids: CAWSAQGNTEAFF. The CDR3, as DNA: TGTGCCTGGAGTGCCCAGGGGAACACTGAAGCTTTCTTT. The full variable domain, with the rest looked up from reference TRBV30 and TRBJ1-1, is SQTIHQWPATLVQPVGSPLSLECTVEGTSNPNLYWYRQAAGRGLQLLFYSVGIGQISSEVPQNLSASRPQDRQFILSSKKLLLSDSGFYLCAWSAQGNTEAFFGQGTRLTVV.

The chain joins TRBV30 to TRBJ2-7, with TRBD1 matching over 11 bases. This CDR3 contains 15 residues. V dropped 3 bases and J dropped 7; count of bases not matched to a gene: 11. Germline V gene sequence: CDR1 GTSNPN, CDR2 SVGIG (reference sequence). The CDR3 is CAWSEGRDRGREQYF. In nucleotides, the CDR3 is TGTGCCTGGAGCGAAGGTCGGGACAGGGGGAGGGAGCAGTACTTC.

This clone has just a few counts. The V and J genes are TRBV9 and TRBJ1-1, with a possible D match to TRBD1 (5 bases). The CDR3 totals 14 residues. CDR1 and CDR2 (germline): SGDLS, YYNGEE. The V end was cut by 3 bases, the J end by 1 base, with 10 bases between. CDR3 in DNA: TGTGCCAGCAGCGGGGACTTACCGAACACTGAAGCTTTCTTT. It is translated as CASSGDLPNTEAFF.

The CDR3 spells CASSPDIYYGYTF. CDR3 DNA: TGTGCCAGCAGCCCGGACATCTACTATGGCTACACCTTC. V is TRBV5-6 and J is TRBJ1-2; weak D call: TRBD1 (5 bases). The CDR3 is 13 amino acids. Germline values: CDR1 SGHDT, CDR2 YYEEEE. Trimming pared 4 bases from V and 3 bases from J, leaving 10 bases between.

V is TRBV4-1 and J is TRBJ1-5; 10 bases agree with TRBD1. Germline V gives CDR1 MGHRA, CDR2 YSYEKL. The CDR3 loop spans 15 amino acids. V was pared by 0 bases and J by 7 bases, with 3 bases of the junction left unmatched. The CDR3 spells CASSQDGTGEQPQHF. The CDR3 DNA follows: TGCGCCAGCAGCCAAGATGGGACAGGGGAACAGCCCCAGCATTTT.

V gene TRBV25-1 combines with J gene TRBJ1-2; D may be TRBD1 (5 bases). The CDR3 runs to 14 residues. Germline V lookup: CDR1 MGHDK, CDR2 SYGVNS. V lost 3 bases and J 4 bases, leaving 12 bases between the germline ends. CDR3 sequence reads: CASSDRVMGYGYTF. The CDR3 DNA reads as TGTGCCAGCAGTGACAGGGTTATGGGCTATGGCTACACCTTC.

The rearrangement joins TRBV11-2 to TRBJ1-4; TRBD1 aligns across 7 bases. This CDR3 is built from 16 residues. In germline, CDR1 is SGHAT, CDR2 FQNNGV. V lost 5 bases to trimming and J lost 7 bases; unmatched junction nucleotides: 13. CDR3 in DNA: TGTGCCAGCAGCCCGAGGACAGGCACCCCGGGTGAAAAACTGTTTTTT. It is translated as CASSPRTGTPGEKLFF. Drawing the rest from reference TRBV11-2 and TRBJ1-4, the complete variable domain is EAGVAQSPRYKIIEKRQSVAFWCNPISGHATLYWYQQILGQGPKLLIQFQNNGVVDDSQLPKDRFSAERLKGVDSTLKIQPAKLEDSAVYLCASSPRTGTPGEKLFFGSGTQLSVL.

V and J are TRBV7-6 and TRBJ1-2; D is undetermined. CDR1 and CDR2 from the germline V gene are SGHVS and FNYEAQ. The germline V and J ends were trimmed by 5 bases and 4 bases, with 17 bases remaining between them. The CDR3 is made up of 15 amino acids. CDR3 residues: CASSPTGGLGYGYTF. DNA for the CDR3: TGTGCCAGCAGCCCCACGGGAGGCCTTGGCTATGGCTACACCTTC.

This chain uses TRBV10-3 with TRBJ1-3; possible D gene TRBD1, 5 bases. Germline-derived CDR1 and CDR2 are ENHRY and SYGVKD. CDR3 length equals 17 residues. V lost 0 bases to trimming and J lost 0 bases, with 12 bases between them. The CDR3 spells CAISESRGGNSGNTIYF. In DNA, the CDR3 is TGTGCCATCAGTGAGTCGAGGGGAGGAAACTCTGGAAACACCATATATTTT.

This sequence joins TRBV5-1 and TRBJ2-6, with D perhaps matching TRBD1 (5 bases). The CDR3 is made up of 15 amino acids. V lost 2 bases and J lost 2, with 8 bases in between. CDR1 SGHRS and CDR2 YFSETQ come from the germline V gene. DNA for the CDR3: TGCGCCAGCAGCTTACAGGCGCCTGGGGCCAACGTCCTGACTTTC. Its translation: CASSLQAPGANVLTF. Complete variable domain (other parts from reference TRBV5-1 and TRBJ2-6): KAGVTQTPRYLIKTRGQQVTLSCSPISGHRSVSWYQQTPGQGLQFLFEYFSETQRNKGNFPGRFSGRQFSNSRSEMNVSTLELGDSALYLCASSLQAPGANVLTFGAGSRLTVL.

In this sample, this clone turned up a few times. The rearrangement uses TRBV7-9 and TRBJ2-2, with a weak D call TRBD2 (5 bases). This CDR3 spans 15 amino acids. Looked up from germline, CDR1 is SEHNR and CDR2 is FQNEAQ (reference sequence). V was trimmed by 2 bases and J by 4 bases, leaving 11 bases between them. Written as DNA, the CDR3 is TGTGCCAGCAGCTTATCAGGTCGGGGCACCGGGGAGCTGTTTTTT. Translation: CASSLSGRGTGELFF.

A few counts support this clone. The chain has TRBV18 and TRBJ1-5; D might be TRBD1 (5 bases). This CDR3 spans 14 amino acids. Germline V gene lookup returns CDR1 KGHSH and CDR2 LQKENI. Trimming removed 4 bases at V and 11 bases at J, with 18 bases between. In nucleotides, the CDR3 is TGTGCCAGCTCACTAGACGTGGAGCGGGGGACCCAGCATTTT. It encodes CASSLDVERGTQHF.

The table lists this clone with a few counts. This chain uses TRBV9 with TRBJ2-2, with 10 bases matching TRBD2. V trimming: 3 bases; J trimming: 5 bases; junction bases outside the gene matches: 7. Germline assignment: CDR1 SGDLS and CDR2 YYNGEE. This CDR3 is built from 16 residues. The CDR3 sequence: CASSAVLAGKTGELFF. DNA for the CDR3: TGTGCCAGCAGCGCCGTACTAGCGGGGAAGACCGGGGAGCTGTTTTTT.

This chain connects TRBV27 to TRBJ1-1; 7 bases line up with TRBD1. The CDR3 loop spans 16 amino acids. V was clipped by 3 bases and J by 0 bases; unmatched bases: 7. CDR1 MNHEY and CDR2 SMNVEV come from the germline V gene (reference sequence). The CDR3 reads CASSLYRGAMNTEAFF. As DNA, the CDR3 is TGTGCCAGCAGTTTGTACAGGGGCGCCATGAACACTGAAGCTTTCTTT.

This clone was detected only a few times. The chain links TRBV7-9 to TRBJ2-7; D is unresolved. V lost 2 bases and J 13 bases, leaving 12 bases between the germline ends. Germline lookup yields CDR1 SEHNR and CDR2 FQNEAQ (reference sequence). The CDR3 is 11 residues long. This CDR3 is CASSLNGLQYF. The CDR3 DNA reads TGTGCCAGCAGCTTAAACGGTTTGCAATACTTC.

V gene TRBV13 combines with J gene TRBJ2-3, with D maybe TRBD2 (6 bases). This CDR3 spans 14 amino acids. Deletions cut 3 bases from V and 0 bases from J, with 7 bases between. Germline V gene data show CDR1 as PRHDT and CDR2 as FYEKMQ (reference sequence). The CDR3: CASSFRESTDTQYF. The CDR3 region has the DNA TGTGCCAGCAGCTTCCGGGAGAGCACAGATACGCAGTATTTT.

V gene TRBV19 combines with J gene TRBJ2-3; 7 bases agree with TRBD1. The CDR3 is 15 amino acids. From germline, CDR1 is LNHDA and CDR2 SQIVND (reference sequence). Unmatched junction bases numbered 5, after V lost 5 bases and J lost 0 bases. CDR3 amino acids: CASSDPGQSTDTQYF. CDR3 DNA: TGTGCCAGTAGTGACCCGGGACAGAGCACAGATACGCAGTATTTT.

The sample holds a few counts of this clone. This chain links TRBV6-1 with TRBJ2-1, with D tentatively TRBD2 (6 bases). Germline assignment: CDR1 MNHNS and CDR2 SASEGT. CDR3 length: 14 amino acids. The V end lost 6 bases, the J end lost 8 bases, and 17 bases lay between the germline ends. CDR3 sequence (DNA): TGTGCCAGCAGCCCAACCGATTTAGCGGATGAGCAGTTCTTC. This gives the protein CASSPTDLADEQFF.

V usage is TRBV5-1 and J usage is TRBJ2-1; 12 positions agree with TRBD2. Unmatched junction bases numbered 6, after V lost 0 bases and J lost 5 bases. The CDR3 contains 17 residues. Germline CDR1 is SGHRS and CDR2 is YFSETQ. CDR3 nucleotide sequence: TGCGCCAGCAGCTTGGGGCTAGCGGGGGGGCTGGACAATGAGCAGTTCTTC. Translation gives CASSLGLAGGLDNEQFF. Variable domain in full (rest from reference TRBV5-1 and TRBJ2-1): KAGVTQTPRYLIKTRGQQVTLSCSPISGHRSVSWYQQTPGQGLQFLFEYFSETQRNKGNFPGRFSGRQFSNSRSEMNVSTLELGDSALYLCASSLGLAGGLDNEQFFGPGTRLTVL.

The chain combines TRBV6-1 with TRBJ2-5, with 7 bases aligning to TRBD1. The closer fit of TRBJ2-7 to the DNA end suggests the J call may be wrong. Germline assignment: CDR1 MNHNS and CDR2 SASEGT. This CDR3 spans 12 amino acids. CDR3 amino acids: CASSRTGYEQYF. The CDR3 nucleotides read TGTGCCAGCAGTCGGACAGGCTACGAGCAGTACTTC.

The chain recombines TRBV19 with TRBJ1-5; 10 bases match TRBD1. The CDR3 runs 14 residues. J gave up 7 bases and V 4 bases, and 4 bases lay outside the gene matches. Germline V gene data show CDR1 as LNHDA and CDR2 as SQIVND (reference sequence). CDR3 in DNA: TGTGCCAGTAGTAGGACAGGGGGAAAGCAGCCCCAGCATTTT. Amino acid sequence: CASSRTGGKQPQHF.

The chain carries TRBV19 and TRBJ2-7, with 10 bases identical to TRBD2. Germline CDR1 is LNHDA and CDR2 is SQIVND (reference sequence). This CDR3 has 14 residues. V was clipped by 5 bases and J by 4 bases; unmatched bases: 5. This CDR3 is CASSVAGGDYEQYF. Written as DNA, the CDR3 is TGTGCCAGTAGTGTAGCGGGGGGCGATTACGAGCAGTACTTC.

This clone was found a few times. This chain links TRBV5-1 with TRBJ1-6, with a weak D call TRBD1 (6 bases). The CDR3 length is 13 residues. V was cut by 4 bases and J by 11 bases, with 13 bases left in between. Germline CDR1 is SGHRS and CDR2 is YFSETQ. CDR3 sequence reads: CASSPRGSPPLHF. The CDR3, as DNA: TGCGCCAGCAGCCCTAGGGGGTCTCCACCCCTCCACTTT.

This clone showed up just a few times. This chain joins TRBV12-5 and TRBJ1-4, with TRBD1 matching over 7 bases. The germline V gene has CDR1 LGHNT and CDR2 FRNRAP. Trimming at V came to 8 bases and at J to 2 bases, leaving 5 bases not matched to a gene. This CDR3 comprises 14 residues. The CDR3 loop reads CASSQGGTNEKLFF. CDR3 sequence (DNA): TGTGCTAGTTCCCAGGGGGGTACTAATGAAAAACTGTTTTTT. The whole variable domain, filled in from reference TRBV12-5 and TRBJ1-4, reads DARVTQTPRHKVTEMGQEVTMRCQPILGHNTVFWYRQTMMQGLELLAYFRNRAPLDDSGMPKDRFSAEMPDATLATLKIQPSEPRDSAVYFCASSQGGTNEKLFFGSGTQLSVL.

The V call is TRBV5-1, the J call TRBJ2-3; perhaps TRBD2 as D (6 bases). The CDR3 contains 17 residues. Germline CDR1 reads SGHRS; CDR2 reads YFSETQ. The V and J ends lost 4 bases and 2 bases respectively, with 20 bases between them. Here the CDR3 DNA reads TGCGCCAGCAGCCGGACTGGGGTAGCGGAATCCACAGATACGCAGTATTTT. Translating it yields CASSRTGVAESTDTQYF.

This clone has only a few counts. This chain joins TRBV5-1 and TRBJ2-7, with TRBD1 matching 7 bases. Germline V gene sequence: CDR1 SGHRS, CDR2 YFSETQ. The CDR3 extends over 14 amino acids. Losses at the gene ends were 0 bases for V and 4 bases for J; bases not matched to a gene: 4. The CDR3 DNA reads TGCGCCAGCAGCTTGGCGGCAGGGGGTTACGAGCAGTACTTC. Its translation is CASSLAAGGYEQYF.